This TCR beta chain was captured by sequencing in a study of T cells after yellow fever vaccination. At the level of the study: In the case of low-cell-number fractions, SMART-Seq v4 Ultra Low Input was used for preparation.

Trimming stripped 3 bases from V and 5 bases from J, with 16 bases between. Germline loops: CDR1 SGDLS, CDR2 YYNGEE. The CDR3 covers 15 residues. This clonotype was observed a few times. TCRdb re-analysed the 5' RACE reads in MiXCR, keeping a single row per CDR3 protein. The sample lists around 250,000 distinct CDR3 sequences, less than 8.5% seen once, with roughly 0.93% in the top ten. The sample here was CD4+ T cells sorted from PBMCs, taken 15 days after the yellow fever booster vaccination. The sequence derives from a man between 25 and 39 years old who received the YFV17D yellow fever vaccine. The rearrangement links TRBV9 to TRBJ2-3; D may be TRBD1 (6 bases). CDR3 nucleotide sequence: TGTGCCAGCAGCGCCGCCACAGGGTTGGGAGATACGCAGTATTTT. Protein product: CASSAATGLGDTQYF.